This is a list of T cell receptor beta chains from one sample in a study of T cells after posttransplantation cyclophosphamide. Sequenced by immunoSEQ multiplex PCR; TCRdb stores in-frame clones only, minus some. In total the sample includes approximately 15,000 clones, none of them seen once. This material consisted of PBMCs, taken after allogeneic stem cell transplant with posttransplant cyclophosphamide. Receptors were obtained from a female patient in her thirties or forties who received an allogeneic stem cell transplant from a related donor, was CMV-positive, and had no GVHD. Some T cells may be the graft donor's. Each CDR3 is given with its conserved first and last residue. A D gene is named only where the DNA matches it firmly. Clone size is stated in some rows and not others, as once, few, many or a class when expanded.

v_gene	abundance	d_gene	j_gene	CDR3aa	CDR3nt
TRBV14	many	.	TRBJ2-3	CASSQVRRAIDTQYF	TGTGCCAGCAGCCAAGTCCGGAGGGCCATCGATACGCAGTATTTT
TRBV7-9	many	TRBD2	TRBJ2-3	CASISRVAGNTDTQYF	TGTGCCAGCATCTCTCGGGTAGCGGGCAACACAGATACGCAGTATTTT
TRBV7-2	many	.	TRBJ2-5	CASSESGTLETQYF	TGTGCCAGCAGCGAGTCCGGGACACTTGAGACCCAGTACTTC
TRBV28	many	.	TRBJ2-1	CASSLTLRTENDYNEQFF	TGTGCCAGCAGTTTAACCCTACGGACTGAAAATGACTACAATGAGCAGTTCTTC
TRBV5-4	many	.	TRBJ2-7	CASSWEPRRSYEQYF	TGTGCCAGCAGCTGGGAGCCAAGGCGGTCCTACGAGCAGTACTTC
TRBV27	many	.	TRBJ2-1	CASSFRGEQFF	TGTGCCAGCAGTTTCCGGGGTGAGCAGTTCTTC
TRBV20-1	many	.	TRBJ1-2	CSAGANYGYTF	TGCAGTGCCGGGGCTAACTATGGCTACACCTTC
TRBV7-6	many	TRBD2	TRBJ2-3	CASSTTSGYTDTQYF	TGTGCCAGCAGCACTACTAGCGGATACACAGATACGCAGTATTTT
TRBV28	many	TRBD1	TRBJ2-3	CASSYWDREDTQYF	TGTGCCAGCAGTTACTGGGACAGGGAAGATACGCAGTATTTT
TRBV7-2	many	TRBD2	TRBJ2-5	CASSLMGSGVRAQYF	TGTGCCAGCAGCTTAATGGGTAGCGGGGTCAGGGCCCAGTACTTC
TRBV4-2	medium-sized	TRBD1	TRBJ2-7	CASSHATGTSYEQYF	TGTGCCAGCAGCCACGCGACAGGGACCTCCTACGAGCAGTACTTC
TRBV19	many	TRBD2	TRBJ2-5	CASSIQGLAGQETQYF	TGTGCCAGTAGTATCCAGGGACTAGCGGGGCAAGAGACCCAGTACTTC
TRBV7-9	many	TRBD1	TRBJ1-5	CASSHGTGGNQPQHF	TGTGCCAGCAGCCATGGGACAGGGGGCAATCAGCCCCAGCATTTT
TRBV7-9	many	.	TRBJ2-7	CASSLTGRVYEQYF	TGTGCCAGCAGCTTAACTGGGCGCGTCTACGAGCAGTACTTC
TRBV28	many	.	TRBJ2-1	CASSSLGDEQFF	TGTGCCAGCAGCTCTCTCGGGGATGAGCAGTTCTTC
TRBV11-1	many	TRBD1	TRBJ1-1	CASSKTGVPEAFF	TGTGCCAGCAGCAAGACAGGGGTCCCTGAAGCTTTCTTT
TRBV29-1	many	TRBD1	TRBJ1-1	CSVRQGGDSTEAFF	TGCAGCGTTCGACAGGGTGGAGATAGCACTGAAGCTTTCTTT
TRBV4-3	many	.	TRBJ2-2	CASSQDSPPGPANTGELFF	TGCGCCAGCAGCCAAGATTCCCCCCCAGGTCCTGCGAACACCGGGGAGCTGTTTTTT
TRBV5-4	many	TRBD2	TRBJ2-1	CASSLELGRAGNEQFF	TGTGCCAGCAGCTTGGAGCTCGGGAGGGCGGGGAATGAGCAGTTCTTC
TRBV4-1	many	TRBD1	TRBJ1-4	CASSQDRGPEKLFF	TGCGCCAGCAGCCAAGACAGGGGGCCTGAAAAACTGTTTTTT
TRBV5-4	many	.	TRBJ2-7	CASSQGGGVRSYEQYF	TGTGCCAGCAGCCAAGGGGGAGGGGTGCGCTCCTACGAGCAGTACTTC
TRBV5-5	many	TRBD2	TRBJ2-1	CASSLYLREGDNEQFF	TGTGCCAGCAGCTTGTATTTGCGGGAGGGTGATAATGAGCAGTTCTTC
TRBV28	many	TRBD1	TRBJ2-1	CASSLFSGGSYNEQFF	TGTGCCAGCAGTTTATTCTCAGGGGGCTCCTACAATGAGCAGTTCTTC
TRBV5-1	many	.	TRBJ2-7	CASSEGMASLEEQYF	TGCGCCAGCAGCGAAGGGATGGCTAGCCTAGAGGAGCAGTACTTC
TRBV5-6	many	.	TRBJ1-3	CASSLGDSGNTIYF	TGTGCCAGCAGCTTAGGGGACTCTGGAAACACCATATATTTT
TRBV6-5	.	TRBD1	TRBJ1-4	CASIQGVDEKLFF	TGTGCCAGCATCCAGGGGGTAGATGAAAAACTGTTTTTT
TRBV28	many	.	TRBJ2-1	CASSSQSGATRLYNEQFF	TGTGCCAGCAGTTCCCAGTCAGGGGCTACCCGATTATACAATGAGCAGTTCTTC
TRBV6-4	.	.	TRBJ2-1	CASSDFRGEQFF	TGTGCCAGCAGTGACTTCCGCGGTGAGCAGTTCTTC
TRBV28	many	.	TRBJ1-4	CASSLDRTREKLFF	TGTGCCAGCAGCCTCGACAGGACGCGTGAAAAACTGTTTTTT
TRBV18	many	.	TRBJ2-3	CASSPLPGDTQYF	TGTGCCAGCTCACCATTACCGGGGGATACGCAGTATTTT
TRBV18	many	.	TRBJ2-3	CASSPFRGGRDTQYF	TGTGCCAGCTCACCCTTTCGCGGGGGCAGAGATACGCAGTATTTT
TRBV7-2	many	TRBD2	TRBJ2-4	CASSPGGRNQNIQYF	TGTGCCAGCAGCCCGGGGGGAAGAAATCAAAACATTCAGTACTTC
TRBV18	many	.	TRBJ1-3	CASSPTRGSGNTIYF	TGTGCCAGCTCACCTACCAGGGGCTCTGGAAACACCATATATTTT
TRBV18	many	.	TRBJ2-5	CASSRDRQETQYF	TGTGCCAGCTCACGAGACAGGCAAGAGACCCAGTACTTC
TRBV28	many	.	TRBJ2-7	CASSNLGTGDYEQYF	TGTGCCAGCAGTAACCTCGGGACGGGGGACTACGAGCAGTACTTC
TRBV4-1	many	TRBD2	TRBJ2-3	CASSASGGTDTQYF	TGCGCCAGCAGCGCGAGCGGGGGCACAGATACGCAGTATTTT
TRBV6-1	few	.	TRBJ1-1	CASSRLGTEAFF	TGTGCCAGCAGCAGACTAGGGACTGAAGCTTTCTTT
TRBV5-4	many	TRBD2	TRBJ2-7	CASSLIGGRFHEQYF	TGTGCCAGCAGCTTGATTGGCGGGAGGTTCCACGAGCAGTACTTC
TRBV5-1	many	TRBD1	TRBJ1-5	CASSWLGGRGQSNQPQHF	TGCGCCAGCAGCTGGCTGGGGGGCAGGGGGCAAAGCAATCAGCCCCAGCATTTT
TRBV6-5	many	.	TRBJ2-7	CASSRGEEEQYF	TGTGCCAGCAGCAGGGGTGAGGAAGAGCAGTACTTC
TRBV28	many	.	TRBJ2-7	CASSEIQVPSYEQYF	TGTGCCAGCAGTGAGATACAGGTTCCCTCCTACGAGCAGTACTTC
TRBV19	many	.	TRBJ1-5	CASSSQADQPQHF	TGTGCCAGTAGTAGTCAGGCCGATCAGCCCCAGCATTTT
TRBV30	many	TRBD2	TRBJ2-7	CAWSVRRLKRGGIQYF	TGTGCCTGGAGTGTAAGACGTCTAAAGCGGGGGGGGATACAGTACTTC
TRBV15	many	TRBD1	TRBJ1-2	CATSRPPPGQNYGYTF	TGTGCCACCAGTAGACCACCCCCGGGACAGAACTATGGCTACACCTTC
TRBV28	many	.	TRBJ2-7	CASGSGRYEQYF	TGTGCCAGCGGGAGCGGCCGCTACGAGCAGTACTTC
TRBV27	many	.	TRBJ2-1	CASRGLGYNEQFF	TGTGCCAGCAGAGGACTGGGATACAATGAGCAGTTCTTC
TRBV19	many	TRBD2	TRBJ2-3	CASSSTGRAVTQYF	TGTGCCAGTAGTTCAACGGGGAGGGCCGTTACGCAGTATTTT
TRBV4-1	medium-sized	TRBD1	TRBJ2-7	CASSHPTGESYEQYF	TGCGCCAGCAGCCATCCGACAGGGGAGTCCTACGAGCAGTACTTC
TRBV29-1	many	.	TRBJ2-1	CSVALSFDNEQFF	TGCAGCGTGGCCCTCTCTTTCGACAATGAGCAGTTCTTC
TRBV5-4	medium-sized	TRBD1	TRBJ2-7	CASSLAGTGEFYEQYF	TGTGCCAGCAGCTTAGCCGGGACAGGGGAATTCTACGAGCAGTACTTC
TRBV7-9	many	.	TRBJ1-4	CASSLYTQRGSEKLFF	TGTGCCAGCAGCCTCTATACACAGCGAGGGAGTGAAAAACTGTTTTTT
TRBV9	many	TRBD2	TRBJ2-7	CASSASPGLAGGEQYF	TGTGCCAGCAGCGCTTCCCCGGGACTAGCGGGTGGCGAGCAGTACTTC
TRBV29-1	many	.	TRBJ2-1	CSVDRGSYNEQFF	TGCAGCGTTGACCGCGGATCCTACAATGAGCAGTTCTTC
TRBV7-2	many	.	TRBJ1-1	CASSLVHAQGAFF	TGTGCCAGCAGCTTAGTCCACGCCCAGGGGGCTTTCTTT
TRBV14	many	.	TRBJ1-6	CASSQDPVGSSPLHF	TGTGCCAGCAGCCAAGATCCCGTGGGGAGTTCACCCCTCCACTTT
TRBV28	many	TRBD2	TRBJ2-3	CASTPSGLTDTQYF	TGTGCCAGTACTCCTAGCGGGTTGACAGATACGCAGTATTTT
TRBV6-5	many	TRBD2	TRBJ2-7	CASSYSRSGGNYEQYF	TGTGCCAGCAGTTACTCGAGGAGCGGGGGGAACTACGAGCAGTACTTC
TRBV19	medium-sized	.	TRBJ1-5	CASSIARGPGRNQPQHF	TGTGCCAGTAGTATAGCTCGAGGTCCGGGTCGGAATCAGCCCCAGCATTTT